These T cell receptor beta chains were read from a single sample in a study of T cell responses to AZD1222 COVID-19 vaccine. The repertoire was sequenced with immunoSEQ multiplex PCR; TCRdb's copy has only in-frame clones and lacks some. The sample lists roughly 100,000 clones; 91% were seen once. The sequenced sample was peripheral blood, obtained on day 0 of AZD1222 vaccination. The receptors were sampled from an adult in good health. CDR3s include the opening cysteine and the closing phenylalanine or tryptophan. Each record gives: V gene, clone size, J gene, D gene, CDR3 protein, CDR3 DNA. The D gene is left open where the match is weak. Rows may omit the clone size; those that give it use once, few, many or a size class.

TRBV7-2	few	TRBJ2-3	TRBD2	CASSLQGRVPDTQYF	TGTGCCAGCAGCTTGCAAGGGAGGGTGCCAGATACGCAGTATTTT
TRBV30	-	TRBJ2-7	TRBD2	CAWSSGLSVGEQYF	TGTGCCTGGAGTTCGGGACTATCTGTGGGCGAGCAGTACTTC
TRBV19	-	TRBJ1-2	TRBD1	CASSIQGAPSYGYTF	TGTGCCAGTAGTATACAGGGGGCCCCGAGCTATGGCTACACCTTC
TRBV7-3	-	TRBJ2-1	-	CASSKIISGAYNEQFF	TGTGCCAGCAGCAAGATAATCAGCGGCGCCTACAATGAGCAGTTCTTC
TRBV2	-	TRBJ2-7	-	CASSGYSGEQYF	TGTGCCAGCAGTGGGTACAGTGGGGAGCAGTACTTC
TRBV19	-	TRBJ2-1	-	CASSMENIAPNEQFF	TGTGCCAGTAGTATGGAAAACATTGCCCCCAATGAGCAGTTCTTC
TRBV18	-	TRBJ2-5	TRBD1	CASSWTGEETQYF	TGTGCCAGCTCTTGGACAGGGGAGGAGACCCAGTACTTC
TRBV18	-	TRBJ2-5	-	CASSPETKETQYF	TGTGCCAGCTCACCAGAGACAAAAGAGACCCAGTACTTC
TRBV28	-	TRBJ1-4	-	CASSPDSFNEKLFF	TGTGCCAGCAGTCCGGACAGCTTTAATGAAAAACTGTTTTTT
TRBV2	-	TRBJ1-1	TRBD1	CASSVGTGVTEAFF	TGTGCCAGCAGTGTTGGGACAGGGGTAACTGAAGCTTTCTTT
TRBV19	-	TRBJ2-7	TRBD1	CASSIGTGAGGEQYF	TGTGCCAGTAGTATTGGGACAGGCGCCGGGGGCGAGCAGTACTTC
TRBV14	few	TRBJ2-2	-	CASSPRIFRANTGELFF	TGTGCCAGCAGCCCCCGGATCTTCAGGGCCAACACCGGGGAGCTGTTTTTT
TRBV5-1	-	TRBJ2-3	TRBD2	CASSLGGSGDTQYF	TGCGCCAGCAGCCTAGGCGGGAGTGGAGATACGCAGTATTTT
TRBV5-5	-	TRBJ1-1	TRBD1	CASSWDRVSGAEAFF	TGTGCCAGCAGCTGGGACAGGGTAAGTGGGGCTGAAGCTTTCTTT
TRBV25-1	-	TRBJ2-7	-	CASSDVGAGAYEQYF	TGTGCCAGCAGTGATGTGGGCGCTGGAGCCTACGAGCAGTACTTC
TRBV5-1	-	TRBJ1-1	-	CASSLLSPTAGEGEAFF	TGCGCCAGCAGCTTGCTGTCCCCTACCGCAGGGGAGGGTGAAGCTTTCTTT
TRBV15	-	TRBJ1-5	-	CATSRAGAGDGQPQHF	TGTGCCACCAGCAGAGCGGGGGCGGGTGATGGTCAGCCCCAGCATTTT
TRBV3-1/TRBV3-2	-	TRBJ2-7	TRBD2	CASSPGLAGDYEQYF	TGTGCCAGCAGCCCCGGACTAGCGGGGGACTACGAGCAGTACTTC
TRBV5-1	once	TRBJ2-6	-	CASSLTQGGFGANVLTF	TGCGCCAGCAGCTTGACTCAGGGAGGATTCGGGGCCAACGTCCTGACTTTC
TRBV12-3/TRBV12-4	-	TRBJ2-7	TRBD1	CASRAQGAYEQYF	TGTGCCAGCAGGGCACAGGGGGCTTACGAGCAGTACTTC
TRBV7-2	-	TRBJ2-7	-	CASSQQKIPPYEQYF	TGTGCCAGCAGCCAACAAAAGATTCCCCCCTACGAGCAGTACTTC
TRBV7-2	once	TRBJ2-2	TRBD2	CASSAGASLNTGELFF	TGTGCCAGCAGCGCGGGAGCGAGCCTCAACACCGGGGAGCTGTTTTTT
TRBV12-2	-	TRBJ1-5	-	CASRLLLQPQHF	TGTGCAAGTCGCTTATTATTACAGCCCCAGCATTTT
TRBV10-1	-	TRBJ2-7	TRBD2	CASSRTSGGYYEQYF	TGCGCCAGCAGCCGAACTAGCGGGGGATACTACGAGCAGTACTTC
TRBV6-1	-	TRBJ2-7	TRBD2	CASSAGTSGRGYEQYF	TGTGCCAGCAGTGCCGGGACTAGCGGGAGAGGCTACGAGCAGTACTTC
TRBV30	-	TRBJ1-2	TRBD1	CAWSVTSTGSGGYTF	TGTGCCTGGAGTGTAACCTCGACAGGGTCTGGTGGCTACACCTTC